These 6 T cell receptor beta chains share one sample of origin, sequenced in a study of identical twins. Using its own MiXCR run on the 5' RACE reads, TCRdb lists one record per CDR3 protein. The table records 430,000 or so distinct CDR3 sequences, 20% to 25% of them present only once. These same records also appear under a second study, on T cells expressing NK-cell markers.

The sequencing sample was made of CD4+ T cells sorted from blood. The origin of the receptors is a woman under 30 in good health.

This clonotype has just a few counts. V usage is TRBV29-1 and J usage is TRBJ2-1; D not certain. Germline loops: CDR1 SQVTM, CDR2 ANQGSEA. The CDR3 runs to 11 residues. V was clipped by 6 bases and J by 5 bases, with 8 bases between them. The CDR3 here is CSVEPDNEQFF. DNA of the CDR3: TGCAGCGTCGAACCCGACAATGAGCAGTTCTTC.

There are a few counts of this clonotype. This chain joins TRBV5-1 and TRBJ2-7; D might be TRBD1 or TRBD2, each matching 5 bases. Trimming pared 5 bases from V and 2 bases from J, leaving 14 bases between. Germline V gene lookup returns CDR1 SGHRS and CDR2 YFSETQ. The CDR3 covers 14 residues. The CDR3 region is CASRTGTLTYEQYF. The CDR3 region has the DNA TGCGCCAGCAGGACCGGGACGCTGACCTACGAGCAGTACTTC.

V and J are TRBV15 and TRBJ2-5; tentatively, D is TRBD2 (5 bases). Germline V gene data show CDR1 as LNHNV and CDR2 as YYDKDF (reference sequence). This CDR3 is built from 15 residues. V lost 1 base and J 2 bases, leaving 11 bases between the germline ends. The CDR3 protein is CATSRATGMQETQYF. CDR3 sequence (DNA): TGTGCCACCAGCAGAGCTACGGGGATGCAAGAGACCCAGTACTTC. The variable domain in full, with the rest retrieved from reference TRBV15 and TRBJ2-5, is DAMVIQNPRYQVTQFGKPVTLSCSQTLNHNVMYWYQQKSSQAPKLLFHYYDKDFNNEADTPDNFQSRRPNTSFCFLDIRSPGLGDTAMYLCATSRATGMQETQYFGPGTRLLVL.

The chain employs TRBV12-3 or TRBV12-4 and TRBJ2-2; 12 bases map to TRBD2. The CDR3 consists of 18 residues. The trim removed 2 bases at V and 3 bases at J, leaving 7 bases unmatched. The CDR3 DNA reads as TGTGCCAGCAGTTTACCCCTAGCGGGAGGGTTGCACACCGGGGAGCTGTTTTTT. Translating it yields CASSLPLAGGLHTGELFF.

The table lists this clonotype with a few counts. This chain uses TRBV5-1 with TRBJ2-3; the D gene is possibly TRBD1 (6 bases). The CDR3 length is 16 residues. The V gene lost 1 base and the J gene lost 6 bases, with 18 bases spanning the gap. Looked up from germline, CDR1 is SGHRS and CDR2 is YFSETQ. DNA for the CDR3: TGCGCCAGCAGCTTGCTTTTCCAAGGGGGAGCGGATACGCAGTATTTT. Protein product: CASSLLFQGGADTQYF.

This clonotype has a handful of counts. The V gene is TRBV7-9, the J gene TRBJ1-1; 7 positions agree with TRBD1. This CDR3 spans 16 amino acids. Germline trimming cut 8 bases from V and 3 bases from J; bases unmatched to any gene: 15. Looked up from germline, CDR1 is SEHNR and CDR2 is FQNEAQ (reference sequence). The CDR3 reads CASARGGRGIDTEAFF. CDR3 bases: TGTGCCAGCGCCAGGGGGGGGCGAGGTATCGACACTGAAGCTTTCTTT.